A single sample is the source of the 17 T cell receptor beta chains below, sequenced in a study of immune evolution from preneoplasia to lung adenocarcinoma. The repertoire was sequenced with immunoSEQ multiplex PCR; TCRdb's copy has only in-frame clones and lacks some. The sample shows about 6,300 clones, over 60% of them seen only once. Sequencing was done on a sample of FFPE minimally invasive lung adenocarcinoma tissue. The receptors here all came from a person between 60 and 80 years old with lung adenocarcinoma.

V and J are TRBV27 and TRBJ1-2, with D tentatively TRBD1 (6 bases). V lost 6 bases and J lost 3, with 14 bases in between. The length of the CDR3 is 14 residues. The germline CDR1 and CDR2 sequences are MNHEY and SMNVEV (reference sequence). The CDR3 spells CASSQTGYDYGYTF. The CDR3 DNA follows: TGTGCCAGCAGCCAAACAGGGTATGACTATGGCTACACCTTC.

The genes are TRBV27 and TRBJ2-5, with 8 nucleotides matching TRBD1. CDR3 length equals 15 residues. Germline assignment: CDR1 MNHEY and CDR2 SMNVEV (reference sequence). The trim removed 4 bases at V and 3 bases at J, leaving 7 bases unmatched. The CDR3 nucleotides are TGTGCCAGCAGTTCCTTGACAGGGGCGAAAGAGACCCAGTACTTC. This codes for CASSSLTGAKETQYF.

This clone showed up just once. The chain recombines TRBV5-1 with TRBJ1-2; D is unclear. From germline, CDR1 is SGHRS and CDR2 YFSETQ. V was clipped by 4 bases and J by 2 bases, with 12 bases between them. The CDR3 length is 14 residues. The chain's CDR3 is CASSPSLANYGYTF. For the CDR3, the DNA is TGCGCCAGCAGCCCTAGTCTAGCGAACTATGGCTACACCTTC. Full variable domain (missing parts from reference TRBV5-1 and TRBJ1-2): KAGVTQTPRYLIKTRGQQVTLSCSPISGHRSVSWYQQTPGQGLQFLFEYFSETQRNKGNFPGRFSGRQFSNSRSEMNVSTLELGDSALYLCASSPSLANYGYTFGSGTRLTVV.

The chain's CDR3 is CASSLRVSGVGKLFF. CDR3 DNA: TGTGCCAGCAGCTTGAGGGTTTCAGGGGTCGGAAAACTGTTTTTT. This chain uses TRBV5-6 with TRBJ1-4; possible D gene TRBD1, 6 bases. Germline V gives CDR1 SGHDT, CDR2 YYEEEE. This CDR3 region has 15 residues. V was cut by 1 base and J by 10 bases, with 17 bases left in between.

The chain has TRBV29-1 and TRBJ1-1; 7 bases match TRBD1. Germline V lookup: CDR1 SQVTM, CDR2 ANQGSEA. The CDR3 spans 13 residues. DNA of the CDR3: TGCACCTGGACAGGACCGGGGGACACTGAAGCTTTCTTT. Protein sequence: CTWTGPGDTEAFF.

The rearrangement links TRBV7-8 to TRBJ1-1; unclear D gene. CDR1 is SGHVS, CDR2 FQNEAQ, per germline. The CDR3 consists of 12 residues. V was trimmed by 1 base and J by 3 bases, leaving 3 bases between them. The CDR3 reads CASSLGYTEAFF. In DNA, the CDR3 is TGTGCCAGCAGCTTAGGGTACACTGAAGCTTTCTTT.

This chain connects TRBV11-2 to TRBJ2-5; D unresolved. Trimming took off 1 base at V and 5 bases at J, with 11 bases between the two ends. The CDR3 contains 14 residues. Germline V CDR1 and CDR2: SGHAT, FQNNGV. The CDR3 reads CASSLGPVGETQYF. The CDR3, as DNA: TGTGCCAGCAGCTTAGGGCCCGTGGGGGAGACCCAGTACTTC.

CDR3 loop: CASSYTTGQDSPLHF. DNA of the CDR3: TGTGCCAGCAGTTACACCACAGGGCAGGATTCACCCCTCCACTTT. This sequence joins TRBV6-5 and TRBJ1-6, with a weak D call TRBD1 (6 bases). CDR1 and CDR2 (germline): MNHEY, SVGAGI. V gave up 2 bases and J gave up 8 bases, with 13 bases separating them. The CDR3 spans 15 residues.

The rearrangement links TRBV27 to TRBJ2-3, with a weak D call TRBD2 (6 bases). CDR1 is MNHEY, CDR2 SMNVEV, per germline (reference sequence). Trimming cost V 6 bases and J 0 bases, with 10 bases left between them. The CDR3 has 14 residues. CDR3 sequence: CASRAGLSTDTQYF. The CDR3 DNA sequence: TGTGCCAGCAGGGCGGGACTTAGCACAGATACGCAGTATTTT.

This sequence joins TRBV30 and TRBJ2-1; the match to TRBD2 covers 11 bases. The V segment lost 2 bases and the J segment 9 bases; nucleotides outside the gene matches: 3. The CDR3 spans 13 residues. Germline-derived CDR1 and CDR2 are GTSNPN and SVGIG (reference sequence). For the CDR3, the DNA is TGTGCCTGGAGTTTAGCGGGAGGGTTTGAGCAGTTCTTC. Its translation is CAWSLAGGFEQFF.

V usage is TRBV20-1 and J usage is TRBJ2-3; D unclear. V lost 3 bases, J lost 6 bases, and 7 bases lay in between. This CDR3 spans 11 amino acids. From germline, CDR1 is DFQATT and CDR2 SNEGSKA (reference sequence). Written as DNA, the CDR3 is TGCAGTGCTAGCCGGTACGATACGCAGTATTTT. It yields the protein CSASRYDTQYF.

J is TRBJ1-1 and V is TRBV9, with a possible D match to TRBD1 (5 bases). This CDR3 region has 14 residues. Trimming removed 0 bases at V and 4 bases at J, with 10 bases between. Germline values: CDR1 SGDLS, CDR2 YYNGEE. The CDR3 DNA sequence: TGTGCCAGCAGCGTAGGGGGCGATCGCACTGAAGCTTTCTTT. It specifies CASSVGGDRTEAFF.

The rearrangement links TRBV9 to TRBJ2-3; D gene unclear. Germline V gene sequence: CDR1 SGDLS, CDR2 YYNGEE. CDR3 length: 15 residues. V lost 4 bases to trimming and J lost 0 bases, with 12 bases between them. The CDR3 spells CASSNSWPSTDTQYF. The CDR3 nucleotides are TGTGCCAGCAGCAACAGCTGGCCGAGCACAGATACGCAGTATTTT.

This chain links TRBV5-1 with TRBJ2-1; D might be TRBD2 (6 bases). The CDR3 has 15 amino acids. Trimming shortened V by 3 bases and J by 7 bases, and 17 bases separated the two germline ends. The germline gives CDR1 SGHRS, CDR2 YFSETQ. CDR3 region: CASSWGLPNENEQFF. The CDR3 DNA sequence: TGCGCCAGCAGCTGGGGACTCCCCAATGAGAATGAGCAGTTCTTC. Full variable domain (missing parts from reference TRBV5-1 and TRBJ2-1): KAGVTQTPRYLIKTRGQQVTLSCSPISGHRSVSWYQQTPGQGLQFLFEYFSETQRNKGNFPGRFSGRQFSNSRSEMNVSTLELGDSALYLCASSWGLPNENEQFFGPGTRLTVL.

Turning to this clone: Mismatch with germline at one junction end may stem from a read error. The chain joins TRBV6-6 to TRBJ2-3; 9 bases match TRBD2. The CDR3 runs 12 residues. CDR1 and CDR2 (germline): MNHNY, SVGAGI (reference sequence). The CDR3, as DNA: TGTGCCAGCGGGACTAGCAGAGATACGCAGTATTTT. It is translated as CASGTSRDTQYF.

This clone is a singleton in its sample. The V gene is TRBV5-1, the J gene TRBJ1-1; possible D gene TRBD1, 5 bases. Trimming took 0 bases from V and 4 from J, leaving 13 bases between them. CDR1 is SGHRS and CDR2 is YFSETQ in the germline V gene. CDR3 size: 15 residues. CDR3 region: CASSLEGKSGTEAFF. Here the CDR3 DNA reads TGCGCCAGCAGCTTGGAGGGGAAGAGCGGCACTGAAGCTTTCTTT.

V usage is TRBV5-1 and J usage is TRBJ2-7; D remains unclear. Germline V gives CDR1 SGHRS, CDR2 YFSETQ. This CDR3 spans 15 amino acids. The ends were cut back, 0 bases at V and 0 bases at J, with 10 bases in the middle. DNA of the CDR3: TGCGCCAGCAGCTTGGTATCTCCCAGCTCCTACGAGCAGTACTTC. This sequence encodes CASSLVSPSSYEQYF.